This TCR beta chain was profiled in a study of cytomegalovirus exposure and HLA in healthy donors (dated by TCRdb to about 2017). For the study in its entirety: According to an earlier analysis of 587 of the donors, 200 million or so T cells yielded roughly 100 million unique TCR beta sequences and 276 Gb of sequence data. Besides the first cohort of 666 subjects, a separate validation cohort made up of over 100 different subjects was used. In an earlier analysis of several hundred of the donors, high-throughput TCR beta sequencing was used to judge whether each TCR beta V gene segment behaved as functional or pseudogenic. The study combined high-throughput TCR immunosequencing, statistical association of individual TCRs with disease status, and machine learning to predict cytomegalovirus infection status. On average, around 200,000 unique TCR beta nucleotide sequences were sequenced per donor among some 420 genotyped donors of the cohort, with around 19% of those sequences being non-productive. All discovery cohort repertoires had been generated on a single sequencing platform. An early release covering about 600 HLA-typed donors comprised 300 to 350 gigabases of sequencing data and tens of millions of unique TCR sequences. A later genetic analysis used genome-wide SNP genotypes for about 55% of the 666 donors, treating that subset as a discovery cohort. Typing coverage varied by locus: roughly 629-640 donors for A, B, C, DRB1 and DQB1; around 560 for DQA1; more than 600 for DPA1; more than 450 for DPB1. Both class I and class II loci were covered by HLA typing, at four-digit resolution. Donor age, sex, ethnicity and CMV serostatus were compiled alongside the repertoire data. The study used immunosequencing to profile the T cell repertoires of under 700 subjects and linked those repertoires to cytomegalovirus serostatus. The study aimed to test whether signatures of past pathogen exposure could be identified by cataloging public T cell receptors. Several DR-DQ haplotypes were handled as single units for association and clustering because linkage in the cohort was strong. To study patterns of TCR occurrence, a later analysis re-analyzed previously published TCR beta repertoires from 666 donors and added high-resolution HLA genotyping. In the later analysis, no new phenotypic data were used to find candidate immune exposures; instead, reliance was placed on TCR beta sequences and their occurrence across donors. The genetic ancestry cluster associated with self-reported Caucasian donors included roughly 84% of the 398 genotyped donors.

What the work shows at the level of the full study, not this receptor alone: In a later analysis, HLA-associated TCR beta chains showed more clonal expansion and lower generation probabilities than non-associated chains that were equally common. Compared with the approximately 670-donor mean, donors in an Asian-associated ancestry cluster had fewer N-insertions in productive TCRs, according to a later genetic analysis. The presence/absence analyses assumed that sequencing depth was roughly uniform across donors, and that assumption may not be true. The classifier was reported to diagnose cytomegalovirus status with high specificity and sensitivity in both the original cohort and the validation cohort. Linkage disequilibrium might explain the correlated functional status among segregating V segments, but an unknown experimental factor could not be excluded. A further reported finding was that TCR beta sequences accurately predicted the HLA-A and HLA-B alleles for most subjects in the first cohort. Some IMGT-functional V segments, including TRBV6-2 and TRBV6-3, could not be told apart with the 87-base-pair reads, so those segments were excluded. In an earlier analysis of some 550 of the donors, most TCR beta V segments were observed in productive rearrangements about 87% or about 30% of the time, broadly matching IMGT annotations. Several of the top co-occurrence clusters appeared to be linked to parvovirus B19, influenza, CMV and Epstein-Barr virus, according to a later analysis. The cohort was sequenced for TCR beta chains only, and without alpha or paired-chain data the features that could be detected were limited. It was suggested by the authors that the approach could potentially be generalized to other disease states and immunological phenotypes. A group of highly shared sequence variants was considered likely to be a technical artifact of the sequencing pipeline. A total of fewer than 200 TCR beta chains were listed by the study as associated with cytomegalovirus. A later analysis found that TCR association rates varied across HLA loci, with DRB1 alleles showing the most associated TCRs and HLA-C alleles the fewest. Because HLA typing was unavailable for some donors at each locus, only the typed subset was used in association tests. In vitro tests confirmed that a few of the cytomegalovirus-associated TCR beta chains recognize cytomegalovirus antigens. When HLA alleles, especially DR and DQ, strongly co-occurred, TCR associations were difficult to assign to individual alleles. V-gene and J-gene trimming of TCR beta chains was associated with a missense DCLRE1C variant in a later genetic analysis, and the association was replicated in an independent cohort. In a later analysis, most CMV-associated TCR beta chains were found to appear HLA-restricted, with HLA associations seemingly driven largely by CMV exposure. Immune exposure information for the cohort was limited to CMV serostatus. Because counts were too low, roughly 16 rarely observed V segments, including chromosome 9 orphons, were left out of the earlier analysis of 587 of the donors. Specific HLA alleles were associated with roughly 17,000 TCR beta sequences at a false discovery rate of 0.05 in a later analysis. Most TCR sequences were seen in very few donors, while some public TCRs were found in many individuals.

The cohort comprised hundreds of healthy bone marrow donors. All cohort members were sampled while nominally healthy, although unrecorded immune exposures were likely present. The donor was CMV seronegative and belonged to the group of several hundred seronegative cohort members. Each donor provided a peripheral blood sample, and peripheral blood mononuclear cells were used for TCR beta sequencing. The Qiagen DNeasy Blood Extraction Kit was used to extract genomic DNA from the blood cell samples. Receptor libraries were prepared by the immunoSEQ multiplex PCR assay. For the multiplex PCR, a mixture combining 60 forward primers for TCR Vbeta segments and 13 reverse primers for TCR Jbeta segments was used. The CDR3 region of rearranged TCR beta genes was amplified from genomic DNA by a multiplex PCR assay. Amplified TCR beta libraries were sequenced as 87-base-pair reads on the Illumina HiSeq System. From the authors' description of their analysis: In a later analysis, about 80 million unique TCR beta chains were counted across the 666 repertoires, and approximately 9.9 million of these chains were shared by at least two donors. A nearest-neighbor algorithm error-corrected the raw reads and collapsed the reads into unique sequences, merging closely related sequences to remove PCR and sequencing errors. Alignment of CDR3 sequences to IMGT reference sequences was used to assign V, D and J gene segments. For a sequence to be retained, a match of at least six nucleotides was required to both a V gene segment and a J gene segment. A rearrangement counted as productive if the CDR3 had no stop codons and remained in frame with V and J, and every other rearrangement counted as non-productive. Following IMGT convention, CDR3 was defined as the stretch from the second conserved V-encoded cysteine to the conserved J-encoded phenylalanine. Sequences without an unambiguous match to a single V gene segment were excluded from the earlier analysis of a few hundred of the donors. An earlier analysis of 500 to 700 of the donors classified V segments as functional when productive rearrangements were above 56.7% and as segregating when the standard deviation between donors was above 5%. A statistical classification framework was built for diagnosing cytomegalovirus status from the catalog of TCR beta chain sequences. In a later analysis, V and J genes were assigned by comparing TCR nucleotide sequences against IMGT/GENE-DB human TR gene sequences. Using the TCRdist pipeline, a later analysis assigned CDR3 sequences along with most-parsimonious VDJ recombination scenarios. A later analysis defined each TCR beta chain by its CDR3 amino acid sequence plus V-gene family, and excluded reads lacking a unique V-gene family. In a later analysis, approximately 590 highly shared, low-generation-probability nucleotide sequences were removed to address suspected cross-contamination and a sequencing artifact. A later analysis calculated a clonal expansion index for each public chain from normalized within-repertoire ranks of inferred template counts. Generation probabilities in a later analysis came from a VDJ recombination model fitted to out-of-frame rearrangements, and those results were checked against IGoR. A later analysis scored TCR-TCR, TCR-HLA and TCR-CMV co-occurrence with hypergeometric tests, applying a repertoire-size bias correction to TCR pairs. False discovery rates were estimated in a later analysis by permuting HLA or CMV assignments 20 times. In a later analysis, co-occurring TCRs were grouped with DBSCAN, and TCRdist sequence similarity was added when clustering was performed within HLA-allele-positive subsets. Repertoires with fewer than 30,000 or more than 120,000 public chains, plus five repertoires with anomalous nucleotide sharing, were excluded from co-occurrence clustering. The immuneACCESS repertoire file appears here via TCRdb, limited to in-frame rearrangements. These files lack a portion of the clones; in checked studies, under half of the deficit traces to unresolved V genes, and the cause of the others is not known. The V and J calls and clone size come from that table; D and trimming were worked out from the DNA. This sample gives roughly 130,000 clones in total; around 80% of them show up just once. The ten largest account for around 3.6% of the sample.

Worth noting for this clone: This receptor's antigen is unknown. Per-nucleotide qualities are absent, and no much larger clonotype sits a single base away.

The germline ends are 17 bases apart after V is trimmed by 4 bases and J by 0 bases. The CDR3 runs 17 amino acids, cysteine and phenylalanine included. The read is trimmed to its CDR3 DNA, 51 bases read in frame from base 1. Sequences SGHDN (CDR1) and FVKESK (CDR2) are obtained from the germline V gene. Specimen: PBMCs. The chain links TRBV14 with TRBJ2-3; no D gene can be assigned with confidence. The TCR was taken from a woman between 40 and 55 years old in good health and CMV-seronegative. The DNA sequence is given as TGTGCCAGCAGCCTCCGGCGCGGCCCCCTCAGCACAGATACGCAGTATTTT. Its coded protein is CASSLRRGPLSTDTQYF.